This TCR beta chain was found in a study of CD8 T cells in Susac syndrome. RNA, at roughly 0.45 to 1 ug, was reverse transcribed with random hexamers. The CDR3 of TCR beta was amplified by immunoSEQ multiplex PCR across 54 Vbeta and 13 Jbeta. In TCRdb, the immunoSEQ multiplex PCR reads were re-called with MiXCR into one record per CDR3 protein. The repertoire holds 78,000 or so distinct CDR3 sequences, with approximately 94% as singletons. Deletions cut 4 bases from V and 1 base from J, with 8 bases between. The germline CDR1 and CDR2 sequences are LGHDT and YNNKEL (reference sequence). There are 13 residues in the CDR3.

This clonotype was sampled from a human donor with multiple sclerosis. The chain couples TRBV3-1 to TRBJ2-7; D may match TRBD1 or TRBD2 (5 bases each). The sample taken for sequencing was CD8+ T cells from PBMCs. The CDR3 protein is CASSRDPSYEQYF. As DNA, the CDR3 is TGTGCCAGCAGCCGGGACCCGTCCTACGAGCAGTACTTC.